This T cell receptor (beta chain) was identified during a study of cytomegalovirus exposure and HLA in healthy donors. Study results and limitations: Altogether, 160 or so TCR beta chains were recorded as cytomegalovirus-associated. Later analysis placed DRB1 highest and HLA-C lowest in TCR association rates, which differed by HLA locus. The availability of immune exposure information extended only to CMV serostatus.

The V gene end was trimmed by 3 bases and the J gene end by 10 bases; junction bases not matched to a gene: 4. This CDR3 has 12 residues. Germline lookup yields CDR1 SGHRS and CDR2 YFSETQ. This PCR relied on a set of 60 Vbeta primers and 13 Jbeta primers. Clones were sequenced by immunoSEQ multiplex PCR, and TCRdb holds only the in-frame ones, with some missing. The profile covers 130,000 or so clones, with roughly three fifths appearing a single time and 8% to 9% taken by the ten largest. In this sample, this clone turned up a few times. Its target is not known. The J gene is TRBJ2-1, the V gene TRBV5-1; 7 bases match TRBD2. Sequenced material: PBMCs. The origin of this receptor is a woman between 40 and 50 years old in good health and CMV-seropositive. In DNA form, the CDR3 reads TGCGCCAGCAGCTGGGAGGGTGGGGAGCAGTTCTTC. Protein sequence: CASSWEGGEQFF.